The 5 T cell receptor beta chains reported below all come from one sample, sequenced in a study of T-cell memory formation after mild COVID-19. TCRdb used MiXCR to reprocess the 5' RACE reads, holding one entry per CDR3 protein. The profile shows 200,000 to 250,000 distinct CDR3 sequences, over 15% of them singletons. Sample: PBMCs or a T cell subset sorted from them (not recorded which). The receptors were sampled from a man aged 18 to 30 who had mild COVID-19 (a few samples of this study predate the infection). Cell type and time point are not known.

This clonotype has at least ten counts. The chain links TRBV2 to TRBJ2-1; 13 bases line up with TRBD2. Germline loops: CDR1 SNHLY, CDR2 FYNNEI. V dropped 6 bases and J dropped 4; count of bases not matched to a gene: 3. CDR3 length: 15 residues. The CDR3 protein is CASSPGLAGYNEQFF. Here the CDR3 DNA reads TGTGCCAGCAGCCCGGGACTAGCGGGATACAATGAGCAGTTCTTC.

This clonotype was picked up a small number of times. This chain uses TRBV29-1 with TRBJ1-5, with 9 positions matching TRBD1. The CDR3 consists of 13 residues. Germline CDR1 reads SQVTM; CDR2 reads ANQGSEA. Losses at the gene ends were 4 bases for V and 5 bases for J; bases not matched to a gene: 3. CDR3 region: CSVGRDRDQPQHF. CDR3 sequence (DNA): TGCAGCGTTGGAAGGGACAGGGATCAGCCCCAGCATTTT.

The chain links TRBV7-2 to TRBJ2-5; no clear D gene. V gave up 6 bases and J gave up 7 bases, with 9 bases separating them. The CDR3 has 11 residues. Germline CDR1 and CDR2: SGHTA and FQGNSA. The CDR3 loop is CASSILRTQYF. In nucleotides, the CDR3 is TGTGCCAGCAGTATCTTAAGGACCCAGTACTTC.

J is TRBJ1-2 and V is TRBV7-9; TRBD1 matches at 8 bases. CDR1 is SEHNR and CDR2 is FQNEAQ in the germline V gene (reference sequence). V lost 1 base, J lost 8 bases, and 6 bases stayed unmatched. The CDR3 runs to 14 residues. CDR3 sequence (DNA): TGTGCCAGCAGCTTAGATCGGACAGGGCAGGGCTACACCTTC. Protein sequence: CASSLDRTGQGYTF.

In its sample, this clonotype was seen a few times. This chain uses TRBV7-8 with TRBJ2-3, with TRBD2 matching 7 bases. V lost 3 bases to trimming and J lost 4 bases; unmatched junction nucleotides: 7. The germline gives CDR1 SGHVS, CDR2 FQNEAQ. This CDR3 has 15 amino acids. DNA for the CDR3: TGTGCCAGCAGCTTCCGCCGGGAGGCAGCAGATACGCAGTATTTT. This sequence encodes CASSFRREAADTQYF.